One T cell receptor (beta chain) is described in this entry. This entry belongs to a study of T cells in Graves' hyperthyroidism and ophthalmopathy. The CDR3 is 15 residues long. Losses at the gene ends were 3 bases for V and 3 bases for J; bases not matched to a gene: 5. Looked up from germline, CDR1 is KGHDR and CDR2 is SFDVKD. Template material for amplifying TCR beta CDR3 regions consisted of RNA transcripts. TCR CDR3 underwent first-round RT-PCR with the HTBI primer set. Each CDR3 protein gets one entry after TCRdb re-called the multiplex PCR reads with MiXCR. The sample lists roughly 570,000 distinct CDR3 sequences, under 60% occurring once.

This TCR derives from a woman younger than 30 with Graves' hyperthyroidism. The V call is TRBV24-1, the J call TRBJ2-5, with TRBD1 matching 8 bases. The sequencing input was peripheral blood or thyroid tissue (not recorded which). CDR3 amino acids: CATSDRPGQEETQYF. In DNA, the CDR3 is TGTGCCACCAGTGATCGACCGGGACAGGAAGAGACCCAGTACTTC.